A single sample is the source of the 10 T cell receptor beta chains below, sequenced in a study of cytomegalovirus exposure and HLA in healthy donors. Primers included in the PCR were 60 Vbeta and 13 Jbeta primers. Here immunoSEQ multiplex PCR was the method, and the copy in TCRdb shows in-frame clones only, minus some. The repertoire includes approximately 150,000 clones, roughly four fifths of them detected once, and 3.5% to 5% sits in the top ten. Sequencing was performed on PBMCs. These receptors all come from a man in his fifties in good health and CMV-seropositive.

This clone has just a few counts. The chain uses TRBV9 and TRBJ2-5, with 7 bases fitting TRBD2. Germline lookup yields CDR1 SGDLS and CDR2 YYNGEE. J lost 2 bases, V lost 0 bases, and 10 bases had no gene match. The CDR3 contains 17 residues. CDR3: CASSVGPGSGAQETQYF. As DNA, the CDR3 is TGTGCCAGCAGCGTAGGACCTGGGAGCGGGGCACAAGAGACCCAGTACTTC.

A word on this clone: The sample holds other DNA sequences that translate to the same CDR3. The chain links TRBV18 to TRBJ1-1, with a weak D call TRBD1 (5 bases). V lost 3 bases, J lost 1 base, and 6 bases lay in between. This CDR3 contains 13 residues. Germline CDR1 and CDR2: KGHSH and LQKENI. The CDR3 DNA reads TGTGCCAGCTCACCGGGGGGGAACACTGAAGCTTTCTTT. Its translation: CASSPGGNTEAFF. Drawing the rest from reference TRBV18 and TRBJ1-1, the complete variable domain is NAGVMQNPRHLVRRRGQEARLRCSPMKGHSHVYWYRQLPEEGLKFMVYLQKENIIDESGMPKERFSAEFPKEGPSILRIQQVVRGDSAAYFCASSPGGNTEAFFGQGTRLTVV.

CDR3 sequence reads: CAISEGTVSYNEQFF. In nucleotides, the CDR3 is TGTGCCATCAGTGAGGGGACAGTCTCCTACAATGAGCAGTTCTTC. The gene calls are TRBV10-3 and TRBJ2-1; 7 positions agree with TRBD1. The germline gives CDR1 ENHRY, CDR2 SYGVKD. With 2 bases clipped from V and 0 bases from J, the junction kept 1 base outside the gene matches. The CDR3 sequence is 15 residues long.

This chain connects TRBV25-1 to TRBJ2-3; a possible D gene is TRBD2 (5 bases). Trimming pared 3 bases from V and 7 bases from J, leaving 20 bases between. The V gene's germline CDR1 is MGHDK and CDR2 SYGVNS. This CDR3 contains 16 residues. CDR3 coding DNA: TGTGCCAGCAGTGATATGGCTCCGACGAGGGTGTATACGCAGTATTTT. This codes for CASSDMAPTRVYTQYF.

The CDR3 is CASSETPGRDRNEQFF. CDR3 in DNA: TGCGCCAGCAGTGAGACCCCAGGGCGTGATCGCAATGAGCAGTTCTTC. The chain is built from TRBV10-1 and TRBJ2-1, with D maybe TRBD1 (5 bases). Per the germline V gene, CDR1 is WNHNN and CDR2 is SYGVQD (reference sequence). V was pared by 2 bases and J by 6 bases, with 17 bases between. This CDR3 has 16 residues.

The genes are TRBV9 and TRBJ2-1; TRBD2 aligns across 11 bases. Unmatched junction bases numbered 13, after V lost 0 bases and J lost 8 bases. Germline lookup yields CDR1 SGDLS and CDR2 YYNGEE. CDR3 length equals 18 residues. CDR3 in DNA: TGTGCCAGCAGCGTAGGGTTAGCGGGGGGGCGATCCGTGGATGAGCAGTTCTTC. This sequence encodes CASSVGLAGGRSVDEQFF.

This chain connects TRBV20-1 to TRBJ2-5; maybe TRBD1 (6 bases). The germline V gene encodes CDR1 DFQATT and CDR2 SNEGSKA (reference sequence). The CDR3 sequence is 11 residues long. Trimming shortened V by 4 bases and J by 6 bases, and 9 bases separated the two germline ends. In DNA, the CDR3 is TGCAGTGCTACTAGGGGGAAGACCCAGTACTTC. This gives the protein CSATRGKTQYF.

The chain employs TRBV6-5 and TRBJ2-5; TRBD2 aligns across 8 bases. V lost 2 bases to trimming and J lost 4 bases; unmatched junction nucleotides: 9. CDR1 is MNHEY, CDR2 SVGAGI, per germline. There are 16 residues in the CDR3. The CDR3 region has the DNA TGTGCCAGCAGTTACGCAGAGGGACTAGAAGGAGAGACCCAGTACTTC. Translation: CASSYAEGLEGETQYF.

This chain uses TRBV27 with TRBJ1-5; no clear D. The CDR3 is made up of 13 amino acids. Per germline, CDR1 MNHEY and CDR2 SMNVEV (reference sequence). V was trimmed by 2 bases and J by 7 bases, leaving 9 bases between them. The CDR3 reads CASSLGRVQPQHF. CDR3 nucleotide sequence: TGTGCCAGCAGTTTAGGGAGGGTCCAGCCCCAGCATTTT.

The chain uses TRBV28 and TRBJ2-2; D uncertain. The CDR3 consists of 17 residues. The germline V gene has CDR1 MDHEN and CDR2 SYDVKM. The ends were cut back, 7 bases at V and 0 bases at J, with 18 bases in the middle. Written as DNA, the CDR3 is TGTGCCAGCATTTCCCCCCGGTGGGCCGCGAACACCGGGGAGCTGTTTTTT. Protein sequence: CASISPRWAANTGELFF.